The 19 T cell receptor beta chains below were found in one sample sequenced in a study of blood T cell repertoires in COVID-19. Using immunoSEQ multiplex PCR, the repertoire was profiled, and TCRdb retains in-frame clones only, with some absent. The data show 250,000 to 400,000 clones, roughly 90% seen once. The sample was peripheral blood. Receptors were obtained from a woman in her 30s with COVID-19, enrolled during active disease.

The J gene is TRBJ2-3, the V gene TRBV6-4; 11 nucleotides match TRBD2. Germline loops: CDR1 MRHNA, CDR2 SNTAGT. J gave up 5 bases and V 2 bases, and 6 bases lay outside the gene matches. The CDR3 totals 16 residues. The CDR3 reads CASSDGTSGSIDTQYF. The CDR3 nucleotides are TGTGCCAGCAGTGACGGTACTAGCGGGAGTATAGATACGCAGTATTTT.

The rearrangement uses TRBV29-1 and TRBJ2-3; 8 positions agree with TRBD1. The CDR3 has 14 amino acids. The junction had 7 bases not matched to a gene; V was cut back by 4 bases and J by 4 bases. Germline CDR1 is SQVTM and CDR2 is ANQGSEA. CDR3 sequence: CSVGVTGGADTQYF. The CDR3 nucleotides are TGCAGCGTTGGGGTCACAGGGGGAGCAGATACGCAGTATTTT.

The gene calls are TRBV2 and TRBJ1-2, with D hard to call. The germline gives CDR1 SNHLY, CDR2 FYNNEI. The CDR3 contains 13 residues. Deletions cut 2 bases from V and 3 bases from J, with 7 bases between. CDR3 sequence: CASSEQEDYGYTF. CDR3 sequence (DNA): TGTGCCAGCAGTGAACAGGAGGACTATGGCTACACCTTC.

The genes are TRBV4-2 and TRBJ2-2; 8 bases match TRBD1. Per the germline V gene, CDR1 is LGHNA and CDR2 is YNFKEQ. V gave up 0 bases and J gave up 6 bases; unmatched junction bases: 12. This CDR3 has 18 amino acids. The CDR3 here is CASSQEKDRVGNPGELFF. The DNA of the CDR3 is TGTGCCAGCAGCCAAGAGAAGGACAGGGTGGGTAACCCCGGGGAGCTGTTTTTT.

This rearrangement joins TRBV29-1 to TRBJ2-7, with 10 positions matching TRBD1. V shed 5 bases and J 9 bases; nucleotides not matched to a gene: 10. This CDR3 comprises 13 residues. The germline CDR1 and CDR2 sequences are SQVTM and ANQGSEA. CDR3 loop: CSVLGQGKLGQYF. The CDR3 DNA follows: TGCAGCGTTTTGGGACAGGGGAAGTTAGGGCAGTACTTC.

V is TRBV28 and J is TRBJ1-2; D may be TRBD1 (5 bases). V was clipped by 2 bases and J by 3 bases, with 10 bases between them. The CDR3 has 14 residues. Germline CDR1 is MDHEN and CDR2 is SYDVKM. For the CDR3, the DNA is TGTGCCAGCAGTTTAGGGGGGAGGGACTATGGCTACACCTTC. Translating gives CASSLGGRDYGYTF.

This chain uses TRBV18 with TRBJ2-1, with TRBD2 matching 8 bases. V shed 3 bases, J shed 0 bases, and the junction held 4 bases outside the gene matches. The CDR3 is made up of 16 amino acids. Germline V CDR1 and CDR2: KGHSH, LQKENI. For the CDR3, the DNA is TGTGCCAGCTCACCTACAAGCGGGAGCTCCTACAATGAGCAGTTCTTC. Translation gives CASSPTSGSSYNEQFF.

V and J are TRBV27 and TRBJ2-7; D may be TRBD1 (7 bases). The CDR3 is made up of 14 amino acids. CDR1 and CDR2 from the germline V gene are MNHEY and SMNVEV (reference sequence). V gave up 3 bases and J gave up 4 bases, with 13 bases separating them. This CDR3 is CASSFLQGTYEQYF. The CDR3 nucleotides read TGTGCCAGCAGTTTTCTACAGGGGACTTACGAGCAGTACTTC.

The V call is TRBV6-5, the J call TRBJ2-7; TRBD1 matches 9 bases. The germline V gene has CDR1 MNHEY and CDR2 SVGAGI. The CDR3 has 15 residues. V trimming: 4 bases; J trimming: 5 bases; junction bases outside the gene matches: 9. The chain's CDR3 is CASSLSAGTGNEQYF. In DNA form, the CDR3 reads TGTGCCAGCAGTTTGTCAGCCGGGACAGGGAACGAGCAGTACTTC.

The CDR3 spells CASSLLTLRNEQFF. For the CDR3, the DNA is TGTGCCAGCAGTTTATTAACTCTGAGGAATGAGCAGTTCTTC. This chain connects TRBV27 to TRBJ2-1; D is unclear. Germline CDR1 reads MNHEY; CDR2 reads SMNVEV (reference sequence). This CDR3 region has 14 residues. With 1 base removed from V and 7 bases from J, the gap between germline ends came to 11 bases.

This clone has only a few counts. DNA for the CDR3: TGTGCCAGCAGCCCTGGGACGACAGGAAGAGACGAAAAACTGTTTTTT. This sequence encodes CASSPGTTGRDEKLFF. The chain joins TRBV5-4 to TRBJ1-4; D may be TRBD1 (6 bases). CDR1 is SGHNT, CDR2 YYREEE, per germline (reference sequence). CDR3 length: 16 amino acids. Between the trimmed V and J ends, which lost 4 bases and 8 bases, there was a span of 21 bases.

The chain recombines TRBV5-1 with TRBJ2-4; D is possibly TRBD1 (5 bases). Trimming stripped 0 bases from V and 5 bases from J, with 15 bases between. Germline CDR1 and CDR2: SGHRS and YFSETQ. The CDR3 spans 16 residues. The chain's CDR3 is CASSLDWTPYENIQYF. Here the CDR3 DNA reads TGCGCCAGCAGCTTGGACTGGACACCCTATGAAAACATTCAGTACTTC. Full variable domain (remainder filled in from reference TRBV5-1 and TRBJ2-4): KAGVTQTPRYLIKTRGQQVTLSCSPISGHRSVSWYQQTPGQGLQFLFEYFSETQRNKGNFPGRFSGRQFSNSRSEMNVSTLELGDSALYLCASSLDWTPYENIQYFGAGTRLSVL.

The V and J genes are TRBV6-1 and TRBJ2-5, with D perhaps matching TRBD1 (5 bases). Deletions cut 1 base from V and 7 bases from J, with 16 bases between. Germline V lookup: CDR1 MNHNS, CDR2 SASEGT. This CDR3 contains 15 residues. This CDR3 reads CASSEVLRGRGTQYF. CDR3 bases: TGTGCCAGCAGTGAAGTTCTTAGGGGCCGAGGGACCCAGTACTTC.

The V call is TRBV2, the J call TRBJ1-2; 10 bases agree with TRBD1. From germline, CDR1 is SNHLY and CDR2 FYNNEI. The CDR3 runs to 14 residues. Germline trimming cut 5 bases from V and 8 bases from J; bases unmatched to any gene: 8. The CDR3 here is CASSIRQGAEGYTF. The CDR3 DNA is TGTGCCAGCAGTATACGACAGGGGGCCGAAGGCTACACCTTC.

The gene calls are TRBV5-1 and TRBJ1-1, with no clear D. Between the trimmed V and J ends, which lost 5 bases and 3 bases, there was a span of 11 bases. Germline V gene data show CDR1 as SGHRS and CDR2 as YFSETQ. CDR3 size: 13 residues. Here the CDR3 reads CASSGLMDTEAFF. For the CDR3, the DNA is TGCGCCAGCAGTGGGCTAATGGACACTGAAGCTTTCTTT.

This clone was counted only a few times. This chain connects TRBV3-1 (or the pseudogene TRBV3-2) to TRBJ1-2, with D uncertain. V gave up 3 bases and J gave up 7 bases, with 12 bases separating them. CDR3 length equals 13 residues. CDR1 LGHDT and CDR2 YNNKEL come from the germline V gene (reference sequence). In nucleotides, the CDR3 is TGTGCCAGCAGCCACTCGACCCGGGGTGGCTACACCTTC. Encoded protein: CASSHSTRGGYTF.

The rearrangement links TRBV3-1 (or the pseudogene TRBV3-2) to TRBJ2-3, with 13 bases fitting TRBD2. Germline lookup yields CDR1 LGHDT and CDR2 YNNKEL (reference sequence). This CDR3 comprises 16 residues. V lost 4 bases and J lost 0; bases outside the gene matches: 1. The CDR3 protein is CASSLTSGRSTDTQYF. DNA for the CDR3: TGTGCCAGCAGCCTGACTAGCGGGAGGAGCACAGATACGCAGTATTTT.

The chain employs TRBV7-8 and TRBJ2-7; 16 bases are shared with TRBD2. This CDR3 comprises 16 residues. In germline, CDR1 is SGHVS, CDR2 FQNEAQ. V lost 4 bases to trimming and J lost 5 bases; unmatched junction nucleotides: 5. The CDR3 here is CASSSGLAGGVHEQYF. The CDR3 nucleotides are TGTGCCAGCAGCTCGGGACTAGCGGGAGGGGTCCACGAGCAGTACTTC.

CDR3 residues: CSDMETQYF. CDR3 bases: TGCAGCGATATGGAGACCCAGTACTTC. The chain is built from TRBV29-1 and TRBJ2-5; D is unresolved. The V end was cut by 7 bases, the J end by 5 bases, with 5 bases between. Germline V gene sequence: CDR1 SQVTM, CDR2 ANQGSEA. CDR3 length: 9 residues.